The 25 T cell receptor beta chains given below trace back to one sample, sequenced in a study of Graves' ophthalmopathy and Graves' hyperthyroidism. Amplified material comprised TCR beta CDR3 regions derived from RNA transcripts. The first-round RT-PCR employed HTBI primers together with the Qiagen OneStep RT-PCR kit. A multiplex PCR was then performed as the second round. TCRdb re-analysed the multiplex PCR reads in MiXCR, keeping a single row per CDR3 protein. The profile shows roughly 300,000 distinct CDR3 sequences, roughly 15% of them singletons. The source material was peripheral blood. Receptors originate from an adult man with Graves' ophthalmopathy.

This clonotype was observed a few times. This sequence joins TRBV19 and TRBJ2-7; 11 nucleotides match TRBD2. Germline loops: CDR1 LNHDA, CDR2 SQIVND (reference sequence). The CDR3 has 16 residues. V shed 5 bases and J 3 bases; nucleotides not matched to a gene: 9. For the CDR3, the DNA is TGTGCCAGTAGTCCCCGACTAGCGGGGATTCTCTACGAGCAGTACTTC. Translation: CASSPRLAGILYEQYF.

This clonotype was detected ten times or more. This chain uses TRBV2 with TRBJ1-5, with unresolved D. Germline V CDR1 and CDR2: SNHLY, FYNNEI. With 3 bases removed from V and 0 bases from J, the gap between germline ends came to 9 bases. CDR3 length: 15 residues. This chain's CDR3 is CASSDRSYSNQPQHF. Written as DNA, the CDR3 is TGTGCCAGCAGTGACCGCAGCTATAGCAATCAGCCCCAGCATTTT.

There are many counts of this clonotype. V and J are TRBV20-1 and TRBJ2-5; no firm D call. The germline gives CDR1 DFQATT, CDR2 SNEGSKA (reference sequence). The length of the CDR3 is 11 residues. V dropped 6 bases and J dropped 1 base, with 6 bases sitting between them. CDR3 region: CSADTQETQYF. The DNA of the CDR3 is TGCAGTGCAGACACCCAAGAGACCCAGTACTTC.

The chain is built from TRBV7-9 and TRBJ1-1; possible D gene TRBD1, 5 bases. The CDR3 has 16 amino acids. V was trimmed by 6 bases and J by 1 base, leaving 18 bases between them. Germline V gene lookup returns CDR1 SEHNR and CDR2 FQNEAQ (reference sequence). CDR3: CASSLGSSGANTEAFF. CDR3 sequence (DNA): TGTGCCAGCAGTCTAGGGTCTTCCGGGGCGAACACTGAAGCTTTCTTT.

The chain employs TRBV7-2 and TRBJ2-7, with D tentatively TRBD1 or TRBD2 (5 bases each). V was shortened by 5 bases and J by 3 bases, with 17 bases between the two germline ends. The CDR3 loop spans 15 amino acids. Germline CDR1 SGHTA, CDR2 FQGNSA. As DNA, the CDR3 is TGTGCCAGCAGCCCTCGCCCGGGACGGATCTACGAGCAGTACTTC. Encoded protein: CASSPRPGRIYEQYF.

This clonotype appeared many times. The CDR3 protein is CASSQEREGRQETQYF. The CDR3 region has the DNA TGCGCCAGCAGCCAAGAACGGGAGGGCCGGCAAGAGACCCAGTACTTC. V gene TRBV4-1 combines with J gene TRBJ2-5, with TRBD2 identical over 8 bases. Germline V gene lookup returns CDR1 MGHRA and CDR2 YSYEKL. J lost 2 bases, V lost 0 bases, and 5 bases had no gene match. The CDR3 contains 16 residues.

This clonotype occurred many times. The chain joins TRBV6-1 to TRBJ2-7; D is perhaps TRBD1 (6 bases). V dropped 5 bases and J dropped 2 bases, with 13 bases sitting between them. Germline assignment: CDR1 MNHNS and CDR2 SASEGT. The CDR3 sequence is 14 residues long. As DNA, the CDR3 is TGTGCCAGCAGTCTAACAGGGCGCCCCTACGAGCAGTACTTC. Translated, it gives CASSLTGRPYEQYF.

In this sample, this clonotype turned up many times. The chain combines TRBV24-1 with TRBJ2-7; D gene ambiguous. Trimming removed 3 bases from V and 7 bases from J, with 12 bases in between. There are 13 residues in the CDR3. Germline CDR1 KGHDR, CDR2 SFDVKD. In DNA, the CDR3 is TGTGCCACCAGTGATCCCGTCGCCTCTGAGCAGTACTTC. As protein: CATSDPVASEQYF.

This clonotype has ten or more counts. The rearrangement joins TRBV12-3 or TRBV12-4 to TRBJ2-2; D unclear. Between the trimmed V and J ends, which lost 1 base and 4 bases, there was a span of 7 bases. This CDR3 is built from 14 residues. The CDR3 sequence: CASSLVGSTGELFF. The CDR3 nucleotides are TGTGCCAGCAGTTTAGTGGGAAGCACCGGGGAGCTGTTTTTT.

The table lists this clonotype with many counts. V usage is TRBV25-1 and J usage is TRBJ1-5; no reliable D call. This CDR3 is 13 amino acids long. Germline V gene lookup returns CDR1 MGHDK and CDR2 SYGVNS. V lost 10 bases and J 0 bases, leaving 10 bases between the germline ends. The CDR3 DNA reads as TGTGCCATCCATGGGGATAGCAATCAGCCCCAGCATTTT. Translation gives CAIHGDSNQPQHF.

This clonotype was counted ten times or more. This chain uses TRBV30 with TRBJ2-7, with TRBD2 identical over 9 bases. The germline V gene has CDR1 GTSNPN and CDR2 SVGIG (reference sequence). The CDR3 totals 13 residues. The ends lost 3 bases at V and 2 bases at J; junction bases unmatched: 2. The CDR3 spells CAWRVAGAYEQYF. The CDR3, as DNA: TGTGCCTGGAGGGTAGCGGGGGCCTACGAGCAGTACTTC.

The sample holds many counts of this clonotype. The chain couples TRBV12-3 or TRBV12-4 to TRBJ1-5; possible D gene TRBD1, 5 bases. The V end lost 8 bases, the J end lost 11 bases, and 13 bases lay between the germline ends. The CDR3 has 11 residues. CDR3 region: CASRGSRAQHF. In nucleotides, the CDR3 is TGTGCCAGCCGGGGCTCCAGGGCCCAGCATTTT.

This clonotype was detected a few times. The chain uses TRBV5-1 and TRBJ2-7; TRBD1 agrees at 10 bases. J was trimmed by 2 bases and V by 4 bases; bases with no gene match: 6. Germline CDR1 is SGHRS and CDR2 is YFSETQ. The CDR3 is made up of 15 amino acids. The CDR3, as DNA: TGCGCCAGCAGCCCCGGGACAGGGGTAACCTACGAGCAGTACTTC. This encodes CASSPGTGVTYEQYF.

J is TRBJ2-5 and V is TRBV2; 10 nucleotides agree with TRBD1. Germline V gene sequence: CDR1 SNHLY, CDR2 FYNNEI. The CDR3 has 13 amino acids. Germline trimming cut 9 bases from V and 5 bases from J; bases unmatched to any gene: 6. CDR3 loop: CARGTGARETQYF. The CDR3 nucleotides read TGTGCCAGGGGGACAGGGGCCCGGGAGACCCAGTACTTC.

Many counts were recorded for this clonotype. V and J are TRBV20-1 and TRBJ2-7, with 11 bases aligning to TRBD2. Germline V gene data show CDR1 as DFQATT and CDR2 as SNEGSKA (reference sequence). Trimming cost V 1 base and J 6 bases; bases outside gene matches: 14. This CDR3 has 17 amino acids. CDR3 bases: TGCAGTGCTAGAGGCTACGGACCGGGACTAGCGGCAAGCGAGCAGTACTTC. Amino acids: CSARGYGPGLAASEQYF.

This clonotype was counted ten times or more. The CDR3 coding sequence is TGTGCCAGCCGTTCCAACTTACAGGGGTTGATGTTTTTT. It encodes CASRSNLQGLMFF. The chain is built from TRBV6-5 and TRBJ2-2, with TRBD1 matching 7 bases. V gave up 8 bases and J gave up 15 bases; unmatched junction bases: 15. This CDR3 contains 13 residues. Germline assignment: CDR1 MNHEY and CDR2 SVGAGI.

This clonotype was picked up many times. The chain uses TRBV7-9 and TRBJ1-5; perhaps TRBD1 as D (5 bases). Germline CDR1 reads SEHNR; CDR2 reads FQNEAQ (reference sequence). This CDR3 has 14 residues. The germline V and J ends were trimmed by 5 bases and 2 bases, with 10 bases remaining between them. In DNA form, the CDR3 reads TGTGCCAGCAGCGCGGGGCCCGGCAATCAGCCCCAGCATTTT. Translation gives CASSAGPGNQPQHF.

This sequence joins TRBV11-2 and TRBJ2-5; 7 bases fit TRBD2. The CDR3 runs 17 residues. Germline V CDR1 and CDR2: SGHAT, FQNNGV. V lost 2 bases and J lost 2; bases outside the gene matches: 11. The CDR3 nucleotides are TGTGCCAGCAGCTTATACTCCGGGCTAGCGGTACAAGAGACCCAGTACTTC. It translates to CASSLYSGLAVQETQYF.

J is TRBJ1-2 and V is TRBV28; 9 bases are a match to TRBD1. This CDR3 has 14 residues. V was pared by 6 bases and J by 8 bases, with 10 bases of the junction left unmatched. Germline CDR1 is MDHEN and CDR2 is SYDVKM. CDR3 residues: CASRLDRGIEGYTF. CDR3 sequence (DNA): TGTGCCAGCAGGCTCGACAGGGGGATTGAAGGCTACACCTTC.

This clonotype occurred many times. This rearrangement joins TRBV6-1 to TRBJ2-7, with TRBD1 matching 11 bases. The CDR3 covers 15 residues. Germline V gene lookup returns CDR1 MNHNS and CDR2 SASEGT. V shed 1 base and J 10 bases; nucleotides not matched to a gene: 9. CDR3 protein: CASSEVGQGAPGQYF. Written as DNA, the CDR3 is TGTGCCAGCAGTGAAGTAGGACAGGGGGCTCCGGGACAGTACTTC.

This clonotype has at least ten counts. The chain joins TRBV10-3 to TRBJ1-6; 8 nucleotides agree with TRBD1. The CDR3 runs 17 residues. Germline V lookup: CDR1 ENHRY, CDR2 SYGVKD. V shed 6 bases, J shed 0 bases, and the junction held 7 bases outside the gene matches. The CDR3 coding sequence is TGTGCCATCAGGCAGGGGGCCGGGAGCTCCTATAATTCACCCCTCCACTTT. Translating it yields CAIRQGAGSSYNSPLHF.

The sample holds many counts of this clonotype. The V call is TRBV20-1, the J call TRBJ1-1; 7 bases map to TRBD1. CDR1 is DFQATT and CDR2 is SNEGSKA in the germline V gene (reference sequence). With V trimmed by 6 bases and J by 4 bases, 5 bases remained unmatched. The CDR3 has 12 residues. The CDR3 here is CSAQGVSTEAFF. The CDR3 DNA sequence: TGCAGTGCCCAGGGGGTAAGCACTGAAGCTTTCTTT.

This clonotype has at least ten counts. V usage is TRBV7-8 and J usage is TRBJ1-5; TRBD1 matches at 12 bases. Looked up from germline, CDR1 is SGHVS and CDR2 is FQNEAQ. V shed 3 bases, J shed 6 bases, and the junction held 3 bases outside the gene matches. This CDR3 spans 15 amino acids. The CDR3 loop reads CASSFGTGGGQPQHF. The CDR3 coding sequence is TGTGCCAGCAGCTTCGGGACAGGGGGCGGTCAGCCCCAGCATTTT.

Ten or more counts support this clonotype. The chain links TRBV6-1 to TRBJ2-2, with D maybe TRBD1 (6 bases). Germline V gene sequence: CDR1 MNHNS, CDR2 SASEGT. The V and J ends lost 1 base and 4 bases respectively, with 7 bases between them. This CDR3 region has 14 residues. The CDR3 DNA sequence: TGTGCCAGCAGTGAAGGAGGGGGCACCGGGGAGCTGTTTTTT. The encoded protein is CASSEGGGTGELFF.

This clonotype was seen more than once but under ten times. A much larger clonotype is one base distant, so this may be a read error. The gene calls are TRBV5-1 and TRBJ2-7; 9 nucleotides match TRBD2. With V trimmed by 0 bases and J by 3 bases, 7 bases remained unmatched. The CDR3 contains 16 residues. The V gene's germline CDR1 is SGHRS and CDR2 YFSETQ. CDR3: CASSLGLSTSGYEQYF. CDR3 sequence (DNA): TGCGCCAGCAGCTTGGGATTATCGACTAGCGGCTACGAGCAGTACTTC.